Listed here are 5 T cell receptor beta chains from one sample, sequenced in a study of response to subunit inactivated influenza vaccine. MiXCR was run by TCRdb on the RT-PCR reads, yielding one entry per CDR3 protein. The sample records hundreds of thousands of distinct CDR3 sequences, 7.6% being singletons. The specimen comprised PBMCs from blood, sampled around 25 months after vaccination. The receptors shown here come from a man aged 45 to 75 who received an inactivated influenza vaccine.

The chain links TRBV7-8 to TRBJ1-2, with D maybe TRBD1 (5 bases). CDR3 size: 12 residues. Germline-derived CDR1 and CDR2 are SGHVS and FQNEAQ. The V gene lost 2 bases and the J gene lost 8 bases, with 9 bases spanning the gap. In DNA, the CDR3 is TGTGCCAGCAGCTTATATGGACAAGGCTACACCTTC. Translation: CASSLYGQGYTF.

V usage is TRBV20-1 and J usage is TRBJ2-1; TRBD2 aligns across 7 bases. The CDR3 has 16 residues. With 0 bases clipped from V and 6 bases from J, the junction kept 11 bases outside the gene matches. Germline V gene lookup returns CDR1 DFQATT and CDR2 SNEGSKA (reference sequence). CDR3 sequence (DNA): TGCAGTGCTAGAGATTTAGCACTAGCGTGGGGCAATGAGCAGTTCTTC. Translation: CSARDLALAWGNEQFF.

The chain links TRBV7-2 to TRBJ1-1, with TRBD1 matching 8 bases. Germline V gene sequence: CDR1 SGHTA, CDR2 FQGNSA. The CDR3 sequence is 13 residues long. Trimming cost V 4 bases and J 6 bases; bases outside gene matches: 4. The CDR3, as DNA: TGTGCCAGCAGCTGGACAGGGAATCCTGAAGCTTTCTTT. This codes for CASSWTGNPEAFF.

V is TRBV7-2 and J is TRBJ2-5; 9 bases are shared with TRBD1. The CDR3 is 14 amino acids. CDR1 is SGHTA, CDR2 FQGNSA, per germline. The V gene end was trimmed by 5 bases and the J gene end by 3 bases; junction bases not matched to a gene: 4. The CDR3 coding sequence is TGTGCCAGCAGCCGTTGGACAGGGGAAGAGACCCAGTACTTC. Residues: CASSRWTGEETQYF.

There are a few counts of this clonotype. The V gene is TRBV3-1, the J gene TRBJ2-5; D gene unclear. Deletions cut 5 bases from V and 7 bases from J, with 11 bases between. The germline V gene has CDR1 LGHDT and CDR2 YNNKEL (reference sequence). The length of the CDR3 is 12 residues. This CDR3 is CASSAGSVTQYF. The DNA for the CDR3 is TGTGCCAGCAGCGCCGGTTCGGTGACCCAGTACTTC.